These 4 T cell receptor beta chains came from one sample sequenced in a study of Ad26.COV2.S vaccination and SARS-CoV-2 variants. Sequencing used immunoSEQ multiplex PCR; TCRdb keeps in-frame clones, though not all of them. The profile shows about 180,000 clones, around 90% of them singletons. The sample here was peripheral blood, taken after recovery from COVID-19. The receptors were gathered from a human donor who had recovered from COVID-19.

This chain uses TRBV7-8 with TRBJ2-2; 11 bases map to TRBD1. Germline V lookup: CDR1 SGHVS, CDR2 FQNEAQ. The CDR3 spans 16 residues. Trimming took 4 bases from V and 6 from J; bases not matched to a gene: 7. Here the CDR3 DNA reads TGTGCCAGCAGCTCAGGGACAGGGGGGCAGGCCGGGGAGCTGTTTTTT. As protein: CASSSGTGGQAGELFF.

The chain uses TRBV2 and TRBJ2-4, with D perhaps TRBD2 (6 bases). There are 18 residues in the CDR3. V was clipped by 5 bases and J by 0 bases, with 20 bases between them. Germline V CDR1 and CDR2: SNHLY, FYNNEI. The DNA for the CDR3 is TGTGCCAGCAGTCTTCGATTGACGGGGGTTTTAGCCAAAAACATTCAGTACTTC. Translating gives CASSLRLTGVLAKNIQYF.

J is TRBJ1-1 and V is TRBV5-1; the D gene is possibly TRBD1 (6 bases). The CDR3 sequence is 13 residues long. With 5 bases removed from V and 6 bases from J, the gap between germline ends came to 14 bases. CDR1 and CDR2 (germline): SGHRS, YFSETQ. CDR3 sequence: CASRTTGSSEAFF. CDR3 DNA: TGCGCCAGCAGAACGACAGGATCCTCTGAAGCTTTCTTT.

The chain carries TRBV12-3 or TRBV12-4 and TRBJ2-7; perhaps TRBD1 as D (5 bases). The V end lost 1 base, the J end lost 6 bases, and 10 bases lay between the germline ends. This CDR3 is built from 13 residues. DNA for the CDR3: TGTGCCAGCAGTTTAGGAACAGGCGGCGAGCAGTACTTC. Its protein is CASSLGTGGEQYF.